Detailed here is one TCR beta chain. A junction boundary mismatches the germline segment, possibly from a read error. TCRdb passed the PCR reads through MiXCR, listing each CDR3 protein once. Of 10,000 to 11,000 distinct CDR3 sequences in the sample, about 48% were seen once. Donors had localized lung adenocarcinoma, a non-small cell lung cancer. The data are from a study of CD4 and CD8 cells across lung adenocarcinoma regions. The CDR3 is 17 residues long. Germline values: CDR1 MNHEY, CDR2 SMNVEV (reference sequence). This TCR came from a male donor with lung adenocarcinoma. The CD4 and CD8 labels of this study may be unreliable. J is TRBJ2-5 and V is TRBV27, with 9 nucleotides matching TRBD2. What was sequenced was CD4+ T cells from the center of a lung tumor. The CDR3 sequence is CASRSVGLARATETQYF. The CDR3 nucleotides read TGTGCCAGCAGATCCGTAGGACTAGCGCGGGCGACAGAGACGCAGTACTTC.